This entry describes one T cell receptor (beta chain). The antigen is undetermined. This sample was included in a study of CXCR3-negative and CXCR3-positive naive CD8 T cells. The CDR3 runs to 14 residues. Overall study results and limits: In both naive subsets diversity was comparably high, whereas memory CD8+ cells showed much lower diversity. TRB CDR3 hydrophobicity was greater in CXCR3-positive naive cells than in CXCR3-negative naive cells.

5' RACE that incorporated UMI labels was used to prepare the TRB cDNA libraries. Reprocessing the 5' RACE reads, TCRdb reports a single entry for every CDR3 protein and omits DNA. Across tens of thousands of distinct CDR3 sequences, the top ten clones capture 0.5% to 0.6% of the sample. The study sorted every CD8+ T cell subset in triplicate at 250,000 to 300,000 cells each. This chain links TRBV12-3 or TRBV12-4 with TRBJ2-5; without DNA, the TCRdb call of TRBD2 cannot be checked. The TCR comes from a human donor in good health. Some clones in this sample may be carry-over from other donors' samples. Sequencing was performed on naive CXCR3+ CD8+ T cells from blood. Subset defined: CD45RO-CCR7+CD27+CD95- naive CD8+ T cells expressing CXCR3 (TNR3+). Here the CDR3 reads CASTIYRDLETQYF.